Below, one TCR beta chain is given with its context. The table lists this clonotype with many counts. The specificity of this receptor is unknown. Base quality data are lacking; no much larger clone is found one base away. The sample is drawn from a study of regulatory T cells in long-lasting Graves disease (dated by TCRdb to the early 2020s). With regard to the full study: To count as having persistent Graves' disease, a patient had to have received antithyroid drug treatment for over 5 years with TSH receptor autoantibodies remaining persistently positive. Patients with persistent Graves' disease were compared with patients with newly diagnosed Graves' disease using TCR sequencing and RNA sequencing of peripheral blood. In the clinical cohort, patients with persistent Graves' disease had used antithyroid drugs for an average of approximately eleven years. TCR sequencing covered about 13 persistent and 20 newly diagnosed Graves' disease patients, some 35 samples in total. The study took place in China and was registered as a clinical trial.

On the study overall, not on this receptor specifically: Patients with persistent disease shared more public clonotypes (over 2,500) than newly diagnosed patients did (966). Preferential use of TRBV28, TRBJ1-2 and TRBJ2-5 was observed in persistent disease, whereas TRBV20-1 and TRBJ2-1 were favored in newly diagnosed disease. Only peripheral blood was studied, because thyroid tissue, the primary lesion, was inaccessible. Sequencing and analysis were restricted to the TCR beta chain. As a limitation, the authors acknowledged that the small sample size may reduce accuracy. Persistent Graves' disease patients showed lower TCR Shannon entropy and fewer highly expanded clones than newly diagnosed patients, suggesting clonal expansion.

Library method: multiplex PCR. TCRdb names Illumina HiSeq 4000 as the instrument used. CDR3 regions were amplified by Arm-PCR with iRepertoire HTBI primers to construct TCR beta libraries. PCR products were gel purified before sequencing. Concerning the study's data processing: Gene usage analysis of CDR3 amino acid clonotypes used the roughly 60 TRBV and 12 to 15 TRBJ segments found across samples. COPE and FqMerger were used to merge filtered high-quality paired reads into contigs. BLAST was used to align contigs to IMGT TRBV, TRBD and TRBJ reference genes, and CDR3 was defined according to IMGT. Any clonotype with a frequency above 0.1% was classified as a highly expanded clone. Shannon entropy was used to measure repertoire diversity, and the Gini coefficient was used to measure V-J evenness. Public clonotypes were defined as clonotypes shared by more than one individual. TCRdb handled the public reads itself, with Q25 trimming in fastp and clone calling in MiXCR, and kept productive beta chains. Rows merge per CDR3 protein into single entries with the most common DNA and genes. The V and J calls reflect TCRdb's pipeline rather than the authors' work. The sample includes around 340,000 distinct CDR3 sequences, with 15% to 20% observed a single time. Roughly 29% of the sample is in the top ten clones.

V is clipped by 1 base and J by 6 bases, and the sequence between their germline boundaries is 13 bases long. According to the germline V gene, CDR1 reads SGHTA and CDR2 reads FQGNSA. The CDR3 runs 14 amino acids, cysteine and phenylalanine included. Kept here is only the CDR3 DNA, which spans 42 bases and is read in frame from base 1. Read against the paper, the sample's time point label means: persistent/refractory GD, antithyroid drugs over 5 years with positive TRAb. For both TCR sequencing and RNA sequencing, RNA was extracted from PBMCs in TRIzol. The diagnosis of Graves' disease was made according to American Thyroid Association guidelines. The patients came from an endocrinology department in Xi'an, China. Each patient gave around 9.2 milliliters of peripheral blood, collected in an EDTA anticoagulant tube. Ficoll Paque Plus density gradient separation was used to isolate PBMCs, and no further T cell sorting was performed. RNA quality was checked with an Agilent 2100 Bioanalyzer and agarose gel, and concentration with a NanoDrop 2000.

The chain is encoded by TRBV7-2 joined to TRBJ2-7; the D segment cannot be called with confidence. This specimen consisted of peripheral blood mononuclear cells (PBMCs), obtained when the disease was refractory, from a patient treated with antithyroid drugs. The clonotype was recovered from a female donor with Graves disease. The DNA sequence is as follows: TGTGCCAGCAGCTTAGAAGGGTATTCCGTCGAGCAGTACTTC. Protein translation: CASSLEGYSVEQYF.